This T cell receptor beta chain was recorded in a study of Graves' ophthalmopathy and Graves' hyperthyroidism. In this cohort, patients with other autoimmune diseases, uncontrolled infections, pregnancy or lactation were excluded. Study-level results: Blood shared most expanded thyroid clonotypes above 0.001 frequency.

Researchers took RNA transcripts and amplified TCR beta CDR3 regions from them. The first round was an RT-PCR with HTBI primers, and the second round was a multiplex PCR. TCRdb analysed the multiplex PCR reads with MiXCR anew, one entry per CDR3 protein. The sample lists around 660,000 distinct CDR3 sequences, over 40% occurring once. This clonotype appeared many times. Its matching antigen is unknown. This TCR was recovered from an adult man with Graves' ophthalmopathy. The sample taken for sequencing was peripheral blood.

The CDR3 sequence is CATSGLQNYEQYF. CDR3 in DNA: TGTGCCACATCCGGGCTTCAAAACTACGAGCAGTACTTC. The rearrangement links TRBV19 to TRBJ2-7; D ambiguous. V shed 10 bases and J shed 3 bases, with 16 bases lying between them. The CDR3 sequence is 13 residues long. CDR1 LNHDA and CDR2 SQIVND come from the germline V gene (reference sequence).